Listed below are T cell receptor beta chains from one sample, sequenced in a study of Tregs in tolerant kidney transplant recipients. These receptors' targets are unknown. Method: immunoSEQ multiplex PCR; TCRdb's copy keeps in-frame clones and lacks some. This repertoire shows 35,000 to 50,000 clones, roughly 95% found once; its top ten account for about 0.36%. The sample comprised Tregs from blood cultured with allogeneic cells. The receptors originated from a human donor in good health. Each CDR3 is given with its conserved first and last residue. D genes are given only for firm matches. Some rows mark clone size as missing; the rest say once, few, many or name a class of expanded clone.

j_gene	v_gene	d_gene	abundance	CDR3aa	CDR3nt
TRBJ2-3	TRBV11-2	TRBD2	.	CASSLGGRATDTQYF	TGTGCCAGCAGCTTAGGCGGGAGGGCCACAGATACGCAGTATTTT
TRBJ2-1	TRBV7-8	.	.	CASSSRIVNEQFF	TGTGCCAGCAGCTCCCGGATCGTAAATGAGCAGTTCTTC
TRBJ2-5	TRBV27	.	once	CASSFDRTGETQYF	TGTGCCAGCAGTTTTGACCGGACTGGGGAGACCCAGTACTTC
TRBJ1-5	TRBV7-8	TRBD1	.	CASSLGQGAHQPQHF	TGTGCCAGCAGCTTAGGACAGGGGGCTCATCAGCCCCAGCATTTT
TRBJ2-1	TRBV5-1	.	.	CASSLAGDPYNEQFF	TGCGCCAGCAGCTTGGCGGGAGACCCCTACAATGAGCAGTTCTTC
TRBJ2-1	TRBV6-1	.	.	CASSEVAFSYNEQFF	TGTGCCAGCAGTGAAGTCGCTTTCTCCTACAATGAGCAGTTCTTC
TRBJ2-5	TRBV11-3	.	.	CASSPNPVGETQYF	TGTGCCAGCAGCCCGAATCCGGTGGGGGAGACCCAGTACTTC
TRBJ2-3	TRBV18	.	.	CASSPSLGARGDTQYF	TGTGCCAGCTCACCAAGTCTGGGGGCCCGGGGGGATACGCAGTATTTT
TRBJ2-3	TRBV27	.	once	CASSLRGAGGTQYF	TGTGCCAGCAGTTTGAGGGGGGCCGGAGGGACGCAGTATTTT
TRBJ1-1	TRBV10-3	TRBD1	once	CAISELGQGGSTNTEAFF	TGTGCCATCAGTGAGCTGGGACAGGGGGGATCTACGAACACTGAAGCTTTCTTT
TRBJ1-2	TRBV6-1	.	.	CASSEMGVTYGYTF	TGTGCCAGCAGTGAAATGGGCGTTACCTATGGCTACACCTTC
TRBJ2-7	TRBV10-1	.	.	CASSESGQPPYEQYF	TGCGCCAGCAGTGAGTCCGGCCAGCCCCCCTACGAGCAGTACTTC
TRBJ1-1	TRBV11-2	.	.	CASAAWEGLRTEAFF	TGTGCCAGCGCAGCGTGGGAGGGGTTAAGGACTGAAGCTTTCTTT
TRBJ2-1	TRBV5-4	TRBD2	.	CASSLTTSGRGYNEQFF	TGTGCCAGCAGCTTGACGACTAGCGGGAGAGGCTACAATGAGCAGTTCTTC
TRBJ2-5	TRBV5-4	.	.	CASSLGGPQETQYF	TGTGCCAGCAGCCTCGGGGGTCCCCAAGAGACCCAGTACTTC
TRBJ2-3	TRBV5-1	TRBD2	.	CASSSRLAGGTDTQYF	TGCGCCAGCAGCTCGCGACTAGCGGGGGGAACAGATACGCAGTATTTT
TRBJ2-1	TRBV25-1	TRBD2	once	CASSEYLAGVANEQFF	TGTGCCAGCAGTGAATATCTAGCGGGAGTCGCTAATGAGCAGTTCTTC
TRBJ2-1	TRBV6-4	.	.	CASSGDGYNEQFF	TGTGCCAGCAGTGGGGACGGCTACAATGAGCAGTTCTTC
TRBJ2-3	TRBV6-5	.	.	CASIGPPGFVFNF	TGTGCCAGCATTGGTCCTCCGGGGTTCGTTTTTAATTTT
TRBJ2-1	TRBV5-4	TRBD2	.	CASSLGLVNEQFF	TGTGCCAGCAGCCTGGGACTAGTCAATGAGCAGTTCTTC
TRBJ2-1	TRBV7-9	TRBD1	.	CASSSRQGGHNEQFF	TGTGCCAGCAGCTCCCGACAGGGGGGGCACAATGAGCAGTTCTTC
TRBJ1-1	TRBV19	.	.	CASSTRGLAAEAFF	TGTGCCAGTAGTACCAGGGGCCTGGCCGCTGAAGCTTTCTTT
TRBJ2-1	TRBV30	TRBD2	.	CAWSVRRLAGEQFF	TGTGCCTGGAGTGTACGGCGGCTAGCGGGAGAGCAGTTCTTC
TRBJ2-1	TRBV5-1	.	.	CASSLGGQRAYNEQFF	TGCGCCAGCAGCTTGGGCGGACAGAGGGCCTACAATGAGCAGTTCTTC
TRBJ1-1	TRBV14	.	.	CASSQATGVNTEAFF	TGTGCCAGCAGCCAAGCGACGGGGGTGAACACTGAAGCTTTCTTT
TRBJ1-1	TRBV18	.	.	CASSPPLRVSEAFF	TGTGCCAGCTCACCACCCTTGAGGGTCTCTGAAGCTTTCTTT
TRBJ1-1	TRBV18	TRBD1	once	CASSTGQGNTEAFF	TGTGCCAGCTCAACGGGACAGGGAAACACTGAAGCTTTCTTT
TRBJ2-5	TRBV11-2	TRBD2	.	CASSLGRSGRPQETQYF	TGTGCCAGCAGCTTAGGTCGTAGCGGGAGGCCTCAAGAGACCCAGTACTTC
TRBJ1-3	TRBV15	.	.	CATSRSRGTGNTIYF	TGTGCCACCAGCAGGTCACGCGGGACTGGAAACACCATATATTTT
TRBJ2-1	TRBV6-1	.	.	CASSELGGPYNEQFF	TGTGCCAGCAGTGAACTAGGGGGACCCTACAATGAGCAGTTCTTC
TRBJ2-7	TRBV18	TRBD1	.	CASSKGQGSYEQYF	TGTGCCAGCTCGAAGGGACAGGGATCCTACGAGCAGTACTTC
TRBJ1-4	TRBV6-6	.	.	CASSPISWGTNEKLFF	TGTGCCAGCAGTCCCATTTCGTGGGGAACTAATGAAAAACTGTTTTTT
TRBJ1-1	TRBV7-3	.	.	CASSLGSPRLTEAFF	TGTGCCAGCAGCTTAGGTTCCCCGCGACTGACTGAAGCTTTCTTT